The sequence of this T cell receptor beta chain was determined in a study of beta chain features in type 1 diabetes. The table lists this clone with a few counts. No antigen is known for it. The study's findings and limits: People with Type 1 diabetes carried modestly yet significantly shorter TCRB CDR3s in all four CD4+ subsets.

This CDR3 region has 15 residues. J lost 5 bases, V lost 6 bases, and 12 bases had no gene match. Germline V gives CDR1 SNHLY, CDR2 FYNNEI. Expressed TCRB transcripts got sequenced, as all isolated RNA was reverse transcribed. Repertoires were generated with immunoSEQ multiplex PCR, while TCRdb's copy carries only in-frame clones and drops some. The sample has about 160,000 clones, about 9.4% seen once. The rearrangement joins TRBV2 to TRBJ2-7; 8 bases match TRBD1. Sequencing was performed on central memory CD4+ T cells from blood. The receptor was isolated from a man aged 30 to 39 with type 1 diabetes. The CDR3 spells CASRGRQGPGDEQYF. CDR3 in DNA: TGTGCCAGCAGGGGAAGACAGGGGCCAGGGGACGAGCAGTACTTC.